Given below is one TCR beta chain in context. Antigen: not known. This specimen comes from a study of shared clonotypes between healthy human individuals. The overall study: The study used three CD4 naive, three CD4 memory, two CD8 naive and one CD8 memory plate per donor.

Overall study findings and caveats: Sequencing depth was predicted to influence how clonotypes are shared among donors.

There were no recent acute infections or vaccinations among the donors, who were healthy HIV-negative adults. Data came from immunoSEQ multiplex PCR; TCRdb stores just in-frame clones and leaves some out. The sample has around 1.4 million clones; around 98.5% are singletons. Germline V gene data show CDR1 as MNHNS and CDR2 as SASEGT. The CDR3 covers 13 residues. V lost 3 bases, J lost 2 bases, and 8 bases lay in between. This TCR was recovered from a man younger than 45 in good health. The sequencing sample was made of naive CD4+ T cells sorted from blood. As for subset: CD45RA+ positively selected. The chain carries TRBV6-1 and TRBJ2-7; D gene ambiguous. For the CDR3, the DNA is TGTGCCAGCAGTGACTTCACTCCCTACGAGCAGTACTTC. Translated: CASSDFTPYEQYF.